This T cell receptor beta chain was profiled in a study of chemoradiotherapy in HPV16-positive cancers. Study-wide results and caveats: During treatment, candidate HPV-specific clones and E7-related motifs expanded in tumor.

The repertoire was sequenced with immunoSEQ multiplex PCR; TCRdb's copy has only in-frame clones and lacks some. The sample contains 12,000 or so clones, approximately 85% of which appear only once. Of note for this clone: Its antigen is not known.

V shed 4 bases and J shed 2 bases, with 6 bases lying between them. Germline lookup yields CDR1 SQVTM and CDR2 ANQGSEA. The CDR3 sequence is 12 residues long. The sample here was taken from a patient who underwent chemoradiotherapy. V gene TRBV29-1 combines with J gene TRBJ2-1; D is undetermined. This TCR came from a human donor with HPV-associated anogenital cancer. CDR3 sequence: CSVGKPYNEQFF. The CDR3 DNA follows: TGCAGCGTTGGGAAGCCCTACAATGAGCAGTTCTTC.